This TCR beta chain was identified during a study of CD8+ T cells in alopecia areata. About the research overall: A 6-month off-drug phase came after tofacitinib, which had lasted 6 to 18 months.

The CDR3 runs to 15 residues. V dropped 3 bases and J dropped 2; count of bases not matched to a gene: 5. Germline V gene lookup returns CDR1 SGHAT and CDR2 FQNNGV. Those with alopecia areata gave lesional scalp punch biopsies and peripheral blood. Comments on this clone: Its antigen remains unknown.

In each case, RNA was isolated and then reverse transcribed into cDNA as the sequencing template. The data were produced by immunoSEQ multiplex PCR, yet TCRdb's version contains in-frame clones alone and is incomplete. The sample lists about 150,000 clones, about 89% occurring once. General study points: Elevated clonality characterized lesional scalp relative to normal scalp, particularly in alopecia totalis/universalis.

Sequencing used CD8+ T cells sorted from blood, obtained at week 0. This chain joins TRBV11-2 and TRBJ2-7; 9 bases match TRBD2. The clonotype was recovered from a human donor with alopecia areata. The CDR3 loop is CASSFMREGPYEQYF. CDR3 nucleotides: TGTGCCAGCAGCTTCATGCGGGAGGGCCCCTACGAGCAGTACTTC. Looking up the rest from reference TRBV11-2 and TRBJ2-7 gives the full variable domain: EAGVAQSPRYKIIEKRQSVAFWCNPISGHATLYWYQQILGQGPKLLIQFQNNGVVDDSQLPKDRFSAERLKGVDSTLKIQPAKLEDSAVYLCASSFMREGPYEQYFGPGTRLTVT.